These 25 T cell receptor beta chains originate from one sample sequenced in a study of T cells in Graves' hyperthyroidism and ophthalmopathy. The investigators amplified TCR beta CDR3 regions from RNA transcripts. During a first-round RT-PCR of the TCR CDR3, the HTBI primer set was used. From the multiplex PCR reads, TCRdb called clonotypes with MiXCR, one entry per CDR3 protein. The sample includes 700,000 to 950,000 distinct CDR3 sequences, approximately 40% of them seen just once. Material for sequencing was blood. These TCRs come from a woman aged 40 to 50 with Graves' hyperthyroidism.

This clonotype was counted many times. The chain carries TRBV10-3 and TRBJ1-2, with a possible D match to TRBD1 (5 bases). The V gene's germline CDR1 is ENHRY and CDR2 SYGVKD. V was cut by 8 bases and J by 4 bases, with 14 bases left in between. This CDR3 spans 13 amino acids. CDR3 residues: CAISGPEGYGYTF. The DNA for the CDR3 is TGTGCCATCTCAGGGCCCGAGGGCTATGGCTACACCTTC.

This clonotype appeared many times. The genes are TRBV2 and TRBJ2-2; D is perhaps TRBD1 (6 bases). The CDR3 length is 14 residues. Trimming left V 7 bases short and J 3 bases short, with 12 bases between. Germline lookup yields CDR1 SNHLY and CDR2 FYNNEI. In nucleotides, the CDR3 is TGTGCCAGCAACCGGGACACTTACACCGGGGAGCTGTTTTTT. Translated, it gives CASNRDTYTGELFF.

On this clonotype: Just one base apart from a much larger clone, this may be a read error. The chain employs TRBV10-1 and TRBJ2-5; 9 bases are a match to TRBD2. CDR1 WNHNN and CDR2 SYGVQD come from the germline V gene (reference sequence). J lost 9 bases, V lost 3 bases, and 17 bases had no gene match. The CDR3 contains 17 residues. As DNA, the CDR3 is TGCGCCAGCAGTGATGGACGGGGACTAGCTTCTCGGGAGGCCCAGTACTTC. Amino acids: CASSDGRGLASREAQYF.

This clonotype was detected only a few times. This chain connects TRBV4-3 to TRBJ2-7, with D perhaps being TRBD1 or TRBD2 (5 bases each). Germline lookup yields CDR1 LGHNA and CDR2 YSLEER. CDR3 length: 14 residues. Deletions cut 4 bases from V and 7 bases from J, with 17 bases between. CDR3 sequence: CASSLGRGAGEQYF. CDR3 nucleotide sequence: TGCGCCAGCAGCCTAGGGAGAGGGGCTGGAGAGCAGTACTTC.

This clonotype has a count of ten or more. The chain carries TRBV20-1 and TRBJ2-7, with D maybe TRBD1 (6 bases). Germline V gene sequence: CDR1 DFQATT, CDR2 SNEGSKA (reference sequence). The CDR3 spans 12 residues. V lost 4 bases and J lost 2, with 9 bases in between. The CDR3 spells CSATRQAYEQYF. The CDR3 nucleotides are TGCAGTGCTACCCGACAGGCCTACGAGCAGTACTTC.

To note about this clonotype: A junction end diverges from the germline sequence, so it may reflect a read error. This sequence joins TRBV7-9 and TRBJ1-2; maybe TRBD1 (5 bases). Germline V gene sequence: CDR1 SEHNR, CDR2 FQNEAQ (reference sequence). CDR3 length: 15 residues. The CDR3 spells CASSDRDGPEGGYTF. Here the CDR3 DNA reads TGCGCCAGCAGCGACCGGGACGGACCGGAGGGTGGCTACACCTTC. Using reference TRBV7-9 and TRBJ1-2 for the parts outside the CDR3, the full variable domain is DTGVSQNPRHKITKRGQNVTFRCDPISEHNRLYWYRQTLGQGPEFLTYFQNEAQLEKSRLLSDRFSAERPKGSFSTLEIQRTEQGDSAMYLCASSDRDGPEGGYTFGSGTRLTVV.

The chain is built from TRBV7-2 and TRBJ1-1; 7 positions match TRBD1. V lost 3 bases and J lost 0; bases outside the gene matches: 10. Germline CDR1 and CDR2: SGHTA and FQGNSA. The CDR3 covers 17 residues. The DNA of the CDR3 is TGTGCCAGCAGCTTCATTCGGACAGGACGAATGAACACTGAAGCTTTCTTT. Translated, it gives CASSFIRTGRMNTEAFF.

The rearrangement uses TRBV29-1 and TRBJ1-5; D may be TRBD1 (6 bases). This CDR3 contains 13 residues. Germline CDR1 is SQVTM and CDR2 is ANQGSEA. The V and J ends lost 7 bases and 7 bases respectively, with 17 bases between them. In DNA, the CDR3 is TGCAGCGCTGGGCCAGGGGACGAGCAGCCCCAGCATTTT. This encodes CSAGPGDEQPQHF.

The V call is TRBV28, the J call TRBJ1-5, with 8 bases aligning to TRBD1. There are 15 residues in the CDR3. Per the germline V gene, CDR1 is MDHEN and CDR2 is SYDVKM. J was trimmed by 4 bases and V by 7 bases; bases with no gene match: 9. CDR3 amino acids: CASKTPTGANQPQHF. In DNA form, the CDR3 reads TGTGCCAGCAAGACCCCGACAGGGGCTAATCAGCCCCAGCATTTT.

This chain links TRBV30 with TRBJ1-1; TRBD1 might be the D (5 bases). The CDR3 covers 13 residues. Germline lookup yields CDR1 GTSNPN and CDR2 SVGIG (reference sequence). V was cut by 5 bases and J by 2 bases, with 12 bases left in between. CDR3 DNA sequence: TGTGCCTGGGGATCGACAGCAAACACTGAAGCTTTCTTT. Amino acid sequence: CAWGSTANTEAFF.

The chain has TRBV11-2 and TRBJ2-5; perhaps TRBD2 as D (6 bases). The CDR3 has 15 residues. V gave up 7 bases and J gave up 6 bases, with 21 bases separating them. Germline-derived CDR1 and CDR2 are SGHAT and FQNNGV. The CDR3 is CASIEGGGSGKTQYF. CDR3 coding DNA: TGTGCCAGCATCGAGGGTGGGGGGTCCGGGAAGACCCAGTACTTC.

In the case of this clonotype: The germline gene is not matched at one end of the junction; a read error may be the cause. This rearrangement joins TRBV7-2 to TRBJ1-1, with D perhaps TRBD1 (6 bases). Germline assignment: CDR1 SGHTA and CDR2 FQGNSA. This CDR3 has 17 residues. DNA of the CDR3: TGTGCCAGCAGCTTACCCGCAGGGGAAAGTTGGAACACTGAAGATTTCTTT. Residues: CASSLPAGESWNTEDFF.

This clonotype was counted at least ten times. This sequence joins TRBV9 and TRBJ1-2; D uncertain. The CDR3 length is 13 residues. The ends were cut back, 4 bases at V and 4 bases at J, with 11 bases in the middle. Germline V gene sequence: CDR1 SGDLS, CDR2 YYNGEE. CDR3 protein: CASSPGGIYGYTF. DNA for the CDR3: TGTGCCAGCAGCCCCGGCGGTATCTATGGCTACACCTTC.

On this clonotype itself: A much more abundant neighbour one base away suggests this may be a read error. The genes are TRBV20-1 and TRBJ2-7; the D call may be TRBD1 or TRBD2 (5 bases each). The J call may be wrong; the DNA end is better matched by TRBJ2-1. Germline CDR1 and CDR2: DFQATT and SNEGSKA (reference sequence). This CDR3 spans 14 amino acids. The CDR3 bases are TGCAGTGCTAGAGATCTTGGGGGTTCCTACGAGCAGTTCTTC. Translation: CSARDLGGSYEQFF.

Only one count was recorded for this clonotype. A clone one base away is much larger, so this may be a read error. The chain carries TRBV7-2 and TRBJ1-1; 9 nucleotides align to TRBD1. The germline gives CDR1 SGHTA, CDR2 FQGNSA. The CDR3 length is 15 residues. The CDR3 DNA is TGTGCCACCAGCGCCCTACAGGGGGCCCTCACTGAAGCTTTCTTT. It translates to CATSALQGALTEAFF.

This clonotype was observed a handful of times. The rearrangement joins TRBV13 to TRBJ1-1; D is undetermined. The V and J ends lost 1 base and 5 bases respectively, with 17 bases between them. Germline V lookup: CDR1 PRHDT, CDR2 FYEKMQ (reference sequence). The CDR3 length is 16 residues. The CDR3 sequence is CASSLVTAGRYTEAFF. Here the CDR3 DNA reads TGTGCCAGCAGCTTAGTTACAGCAGGAAGGTATACTGAAGCTTTCTTT.

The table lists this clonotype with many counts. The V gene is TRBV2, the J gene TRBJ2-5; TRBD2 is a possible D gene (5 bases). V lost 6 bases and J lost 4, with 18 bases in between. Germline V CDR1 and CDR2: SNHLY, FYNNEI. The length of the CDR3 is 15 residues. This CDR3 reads CASRGLSLAGETQYF. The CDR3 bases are TGTGCCAGCAGGGGCCTTAGTCTGGCGGGAGAGACCCAGTACTTC.

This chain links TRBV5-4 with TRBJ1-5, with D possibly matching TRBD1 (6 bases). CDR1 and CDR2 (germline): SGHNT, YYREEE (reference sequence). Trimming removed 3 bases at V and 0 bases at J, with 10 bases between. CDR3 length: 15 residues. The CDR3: CASSSGTRSNQPQHF. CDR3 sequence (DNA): TGTGCCAGCAGCTCCGGGACACGTAGCAATCAGCCCCAGCATTTT.

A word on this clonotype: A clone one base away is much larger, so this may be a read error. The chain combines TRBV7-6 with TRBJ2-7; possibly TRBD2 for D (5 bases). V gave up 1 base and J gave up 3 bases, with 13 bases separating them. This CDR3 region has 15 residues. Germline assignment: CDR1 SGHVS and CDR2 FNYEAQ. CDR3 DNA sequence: TGTGCCAGCAGCTTAGAAGGGAGTCAAGGCTACGAGCAGTACTTC. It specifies CASSLEGSQGYEQYF.

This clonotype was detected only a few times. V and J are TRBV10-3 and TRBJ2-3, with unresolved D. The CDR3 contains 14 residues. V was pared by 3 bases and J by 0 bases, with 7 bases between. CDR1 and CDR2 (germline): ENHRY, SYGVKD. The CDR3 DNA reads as TGTGCCATCAGTGATAGGAGCAGCACAGATACGCAGTATTTT. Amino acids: CAISDRSSTDTQYF.

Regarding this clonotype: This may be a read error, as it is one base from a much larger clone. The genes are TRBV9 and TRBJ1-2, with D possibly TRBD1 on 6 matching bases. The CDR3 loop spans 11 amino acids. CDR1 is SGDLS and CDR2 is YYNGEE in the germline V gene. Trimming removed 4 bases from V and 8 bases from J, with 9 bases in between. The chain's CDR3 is CASSSDRGYTF. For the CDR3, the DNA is TGTGCCAGCAGCTCCGACAGGGGCTACACCTTC.

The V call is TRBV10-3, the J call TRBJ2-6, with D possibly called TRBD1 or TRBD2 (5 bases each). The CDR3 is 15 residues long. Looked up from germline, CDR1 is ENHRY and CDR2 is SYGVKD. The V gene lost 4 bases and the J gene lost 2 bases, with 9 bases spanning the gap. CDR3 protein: CAISGDGAGANVLTF. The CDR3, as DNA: TGTGCCATCAGTGGGGACGGCGCTGGGGCCAACGTCCTGACTTTC.

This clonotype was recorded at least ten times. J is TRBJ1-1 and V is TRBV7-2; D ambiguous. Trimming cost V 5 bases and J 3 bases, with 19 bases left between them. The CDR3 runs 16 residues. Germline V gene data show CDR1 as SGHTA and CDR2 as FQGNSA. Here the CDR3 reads CASSPSLSATYTEAFF. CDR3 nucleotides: TGTGCCAGCAGCCCAAGCCTTTCGGCAACTTACACTGAAGCTTTCTTT.

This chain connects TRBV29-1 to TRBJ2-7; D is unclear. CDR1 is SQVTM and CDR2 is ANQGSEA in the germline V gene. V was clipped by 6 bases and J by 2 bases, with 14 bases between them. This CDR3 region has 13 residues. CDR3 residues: CSVPDKNTYEQYF. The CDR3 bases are TGCAGCGTCCCTGACAAGAACACCTACGAGCAGTACTTC.

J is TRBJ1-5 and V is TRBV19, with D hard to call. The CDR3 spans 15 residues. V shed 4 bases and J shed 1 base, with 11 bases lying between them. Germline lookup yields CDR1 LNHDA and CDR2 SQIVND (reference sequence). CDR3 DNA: TGTGCCAGTAGTACCGGAGCCTCGAGCAATCAGCCCCAGCATTTT. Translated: CASSTGASSNQPQHF.